The present TCR beta chain was sequenced within a study of blood T cells in healthy people across ages. V gave up 5 bases and J gave up 8 bases, with 13 bases separating them. The CDR3 covers 13 residues. CDR1 is SEHNR and CDR2 is FQNEAQ in the germline V gene (reference sequence). Using a J-beta primer mix together with a sample-barcoded 5' primer, a second PCR was run for roughly 6 to 12 cycles. A single record per CDR3 protein comes from TCRdb applying MiXCR to the 5' RACE reads. This table holds over a million distinct CDR3 sequences, roughly two fifths found once. This clonotype was sampled from a woman in her late teens or twenties in good health. The chain links TRBV7-9 to TRBJ2-1, with D perhaps matching TRBD2 (6 bases). The specimen sequenced was blood. CDR3 in amino acids: CASSPTSGDEQFF. The CDR3 DNA reads TGTGCCAGCAGCCCGACTAGTGGGGATGAGCAGTTCTTC.